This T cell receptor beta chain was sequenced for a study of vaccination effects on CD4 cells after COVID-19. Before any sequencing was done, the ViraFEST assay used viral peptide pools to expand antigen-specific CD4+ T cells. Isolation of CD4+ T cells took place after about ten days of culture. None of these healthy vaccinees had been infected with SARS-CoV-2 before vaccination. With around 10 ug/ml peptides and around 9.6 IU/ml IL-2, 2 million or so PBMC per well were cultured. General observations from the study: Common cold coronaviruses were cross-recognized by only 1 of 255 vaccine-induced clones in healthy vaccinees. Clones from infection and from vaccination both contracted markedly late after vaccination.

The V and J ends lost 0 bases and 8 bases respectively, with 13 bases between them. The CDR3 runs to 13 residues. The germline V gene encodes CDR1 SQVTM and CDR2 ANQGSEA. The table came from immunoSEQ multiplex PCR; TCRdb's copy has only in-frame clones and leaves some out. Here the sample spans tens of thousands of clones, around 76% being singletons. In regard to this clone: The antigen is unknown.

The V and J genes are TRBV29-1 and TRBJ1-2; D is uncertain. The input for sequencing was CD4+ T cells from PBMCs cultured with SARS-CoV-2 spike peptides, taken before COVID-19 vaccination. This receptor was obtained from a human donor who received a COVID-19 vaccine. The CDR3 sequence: CSVEDIGVRGYTF. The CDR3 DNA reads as TGCAGCGTTGAAGATATTGGGGTTCGGGGCTACACCTTC.